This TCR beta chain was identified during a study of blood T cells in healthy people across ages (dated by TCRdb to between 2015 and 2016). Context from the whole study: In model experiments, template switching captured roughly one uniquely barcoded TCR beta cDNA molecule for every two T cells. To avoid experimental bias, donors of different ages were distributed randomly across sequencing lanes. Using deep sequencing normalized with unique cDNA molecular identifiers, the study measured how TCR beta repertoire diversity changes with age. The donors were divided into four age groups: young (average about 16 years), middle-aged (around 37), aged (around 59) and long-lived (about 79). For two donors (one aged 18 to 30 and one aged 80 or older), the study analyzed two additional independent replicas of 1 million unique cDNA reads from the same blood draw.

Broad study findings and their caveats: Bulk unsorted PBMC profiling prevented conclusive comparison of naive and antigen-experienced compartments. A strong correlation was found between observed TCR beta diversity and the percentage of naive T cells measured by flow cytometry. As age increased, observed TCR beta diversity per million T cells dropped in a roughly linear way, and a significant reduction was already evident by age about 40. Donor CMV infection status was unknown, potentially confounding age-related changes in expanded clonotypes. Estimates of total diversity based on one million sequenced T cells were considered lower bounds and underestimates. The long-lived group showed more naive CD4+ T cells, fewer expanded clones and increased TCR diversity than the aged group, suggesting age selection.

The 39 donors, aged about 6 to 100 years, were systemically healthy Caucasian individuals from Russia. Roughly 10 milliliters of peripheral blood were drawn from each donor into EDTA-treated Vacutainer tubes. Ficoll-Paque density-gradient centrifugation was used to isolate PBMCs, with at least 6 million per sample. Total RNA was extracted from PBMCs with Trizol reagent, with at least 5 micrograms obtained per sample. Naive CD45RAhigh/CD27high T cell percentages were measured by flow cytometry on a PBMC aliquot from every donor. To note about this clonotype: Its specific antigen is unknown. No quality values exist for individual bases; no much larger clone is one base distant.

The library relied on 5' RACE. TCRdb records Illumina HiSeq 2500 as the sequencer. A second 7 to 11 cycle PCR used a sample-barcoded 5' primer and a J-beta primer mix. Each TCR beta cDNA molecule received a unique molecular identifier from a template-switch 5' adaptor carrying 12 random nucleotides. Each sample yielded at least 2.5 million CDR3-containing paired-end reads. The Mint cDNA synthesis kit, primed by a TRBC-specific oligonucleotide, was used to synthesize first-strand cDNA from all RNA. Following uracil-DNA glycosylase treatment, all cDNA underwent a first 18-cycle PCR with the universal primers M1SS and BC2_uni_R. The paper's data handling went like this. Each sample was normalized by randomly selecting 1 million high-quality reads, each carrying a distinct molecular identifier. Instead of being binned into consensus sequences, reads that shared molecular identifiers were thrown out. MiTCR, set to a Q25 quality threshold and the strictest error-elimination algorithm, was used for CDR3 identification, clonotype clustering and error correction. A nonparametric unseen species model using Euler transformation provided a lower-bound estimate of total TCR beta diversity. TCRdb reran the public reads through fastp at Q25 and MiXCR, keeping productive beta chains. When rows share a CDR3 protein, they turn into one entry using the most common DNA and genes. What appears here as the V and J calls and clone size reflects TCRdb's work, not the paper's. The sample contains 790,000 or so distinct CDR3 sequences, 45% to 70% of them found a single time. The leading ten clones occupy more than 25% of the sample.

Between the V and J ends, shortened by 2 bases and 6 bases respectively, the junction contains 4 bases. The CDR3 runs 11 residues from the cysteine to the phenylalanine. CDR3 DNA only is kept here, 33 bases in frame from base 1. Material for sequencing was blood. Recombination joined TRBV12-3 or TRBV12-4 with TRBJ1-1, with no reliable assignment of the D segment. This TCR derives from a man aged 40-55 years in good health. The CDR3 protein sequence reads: CASSLQAEAFF. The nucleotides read TGTGCCAGCAGTTTACAGGCTGAAGCTTTCTTT.